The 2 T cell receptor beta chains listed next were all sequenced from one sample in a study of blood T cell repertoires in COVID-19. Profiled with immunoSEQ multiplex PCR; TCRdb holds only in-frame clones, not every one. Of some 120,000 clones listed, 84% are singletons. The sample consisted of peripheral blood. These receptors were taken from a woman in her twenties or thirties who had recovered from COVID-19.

The CDR3 DNA sequence: TGTGCCAGCAGCTTTGGGACAAGTCATAATTCACCCCTCCACTTT. As protein: CASSFGTSHNSPLHF. This chain connects TRBV7-9 to TRBJ1-6; the D gene is possibly TRBD1 (6 bases). CDR1 is SEHNR, CDR2 FQNEAQ, per germline (reference sequence). The length of the CDR3 is 15 residues. The V end lost 3 bases, the J end lost 5 bases, and 11 bases lay between the germline ends.

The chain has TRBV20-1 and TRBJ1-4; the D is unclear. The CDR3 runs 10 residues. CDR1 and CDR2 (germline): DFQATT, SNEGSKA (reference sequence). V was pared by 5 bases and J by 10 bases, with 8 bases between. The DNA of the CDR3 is TGCAGTGCTTACTCCCGAAAACTGTTTTTT. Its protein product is CSAYSRKLFF.